A selection of T cell receptor beta chains follows, all from one sample in a study of shared clonotypes between healthy human individuals. Method: immunoSEQ multiplex PCR; TCRdb's copy keeps in-frame clones and lacks some. This sample has around 1,900,000 clones, with around 93% found just once. Sequenced material: naive CD8+ T cells from PBMCs. These TCRs come from a man aged 18-30 years in good health. Some clones in this sample may be carry-over from other donors' samples. Both conserved end residues are part of each CDR3. D genes are given only for firm matches. Size is omitted from some rows. Given values are once, few, many or a class for expanded clones.

v_gene: TRBV28; d_gene: TRBD1; abundance: NA; j_gene: TRBJ2-2; CDR3aa: CASSLLGQGYTGELFF; CDR3nt: TGTGCCAGCAGTTTATTAGGACAGGGGTACACCGGGGAGCTGTTTTTT
v_gene: TRBV11-2; d_gene: NA; abundance: once; j_gene: TRBJ1-5; CDR3aa: CASSSGRGNQPQHF; CDR3nt: TGTGCCAGCAGCTCCGGACGGGGCAATCAGCCCCAGCATTTT
v_gene: TRBV2; d_gene: TRBD1; abundance: NA; j_gene: TRBJ1-1; CDR3aa: CASLQGPMNTEAFF; CDR3nt: TGTGCCAGTCTACAGGGGCCAATGAACACTGAAGCTTTCTTT
v_gene: TRBV19; d_gene: NA; abundance: NA; j_gene: TRBJ1-5; CDR3aa: CASSISFDRPPHF; CDR3nt: TGTGCCAGTAGTATAAGTTTCGACAGACCCCCGCATTTT
v_gene: TRBV28; d_gene: TRBD2; abundance: NA; j_gene: TRBJ2-3; CDR3aa: CASSLWASGDTDTQYF; CDR3nt: TGTGCCAGCAGTTTATGGGCTAGCGGGGACACAGATACGCAGTATTTT
v_gene: TRBV6-5; d_gene: NA; abundance: NA; j_gene: TRBJ2-1; CDR3aa: CASSYDLALSYNEQFF; CDR3nt: TGTGCCAGCAGTTACGACCTAGCGCTGTCCTACAATGAGCAGTTCTTC
v_gene: TRBV6-5; d_gene: NA; abundance: NA; j_gene: TRBJ2-7; CDR3aa: CASSYGGLGYEQYF; CDR3nt: TGTGCCAGCAGTTATGGTGGACTGGGGTACGAGCAGTACTTC
v_gene: TRBV29-1; d_gene: NA; abundance: NA; j_gene: TRBJ1-2; CDR3aa: CSAQGGVVYGYTF; CDR3nt: TGCAGCGCCCAAGGGGGGGTGGTCTATGGCTACACCTTC
v_gene: TRBV2; d_gene: NA; abundance: NA; j_gene: TRBJ1-2; CDR3aa: CASSEKIVQTRGYTF; CDR3nt: TGTGCCAGCAGTGAAAAAATCGTCCAGACCCGCGGCTACACCTTC
v_gene: TRBV19; d_gene: NA; abundance: NA; j_gene: TRBJ2-1; CDR3aa: CASSTHPGQTQYNEQFF; CDR3nt: TGTGCCAGTAGTACTCATCCAGGACAGACCCAATACAATGAGCAGTTCTTC
v_gene: TRBV5-1; d_gene: TRBD1; abundance: NA; j_gene: TRBJ2-1; CDR3aa: CASWPGQGYNEQFF; CDR3nt: TGCGCCAGCTGGCCGGGACAGGGTTACAATGAGCAGTTCTTC
v_gene: TRBV4-1; d_gene: TRBD1; abundance: NA; j_gene: TRBJ1-1; CDR3aa: CASTPGQGFEAFF; CDR3nt: TGCGCCAGCACCCCTGGACAGGGATTTGAAGCTTTCTTT
v_gene: TRBV9; d_gene: TRBD2; abundance: few; j_gene: TRBJ2-3; CDR3aa: CASSVVPSGNTDTQYF; CDR3nt: TGTGCCAGCAGCGTAGTACCTAGCGGGAACACAGATACGCAGTATTTT
v_gene: TRBV7-9; d_gene: TRBD1; abundance: NA; j_gene: TRBJ2-2; CDR3aa: CASSPGTGENTGELFF; CDR3nt: TGTGCCAGCAGCCCTGGGACAGGGGAAAACACCGGGGAGCTGTTTTTT
v_gene: TRBV11-2; d_gene: NA; abundance: NA; j_gene: TRBJ2-5; CDR3aa: CASSHNRGGPQETQYF; CDR3nt: TGTGCCAGCAGCCATAACAGGGGGGGCCCCCAAGAGACCCAGTACTTC